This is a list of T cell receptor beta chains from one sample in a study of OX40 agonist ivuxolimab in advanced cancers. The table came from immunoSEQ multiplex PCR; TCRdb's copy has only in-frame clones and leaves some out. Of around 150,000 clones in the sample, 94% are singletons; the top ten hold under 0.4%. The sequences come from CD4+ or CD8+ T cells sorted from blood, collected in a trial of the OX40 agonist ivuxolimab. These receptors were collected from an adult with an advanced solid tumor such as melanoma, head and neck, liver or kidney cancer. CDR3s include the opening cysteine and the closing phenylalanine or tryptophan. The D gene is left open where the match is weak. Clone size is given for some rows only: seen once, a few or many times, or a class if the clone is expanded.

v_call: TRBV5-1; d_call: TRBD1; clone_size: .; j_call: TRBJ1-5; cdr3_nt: TGCGCCAGCAGCCGGACTACAGGGGGCAATCAGCCCCAGCATTTT; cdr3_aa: CASSRTTGGNQPQHF
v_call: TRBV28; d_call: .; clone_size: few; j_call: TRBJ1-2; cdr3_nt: TGTGCCAGCAGTACTCCGACAGGAGCTAACTATGGCTACACCTTC; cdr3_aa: CASSTPTGANYGYTF
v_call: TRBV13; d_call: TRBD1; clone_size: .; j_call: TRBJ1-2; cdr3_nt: TGTGCCAGCAGCTTAGGGGACAGGGTAGGGGGCTACACCTTC; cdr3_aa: CASSLGDRVGGYTF
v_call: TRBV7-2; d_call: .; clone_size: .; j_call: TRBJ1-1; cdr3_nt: TGTGTCAGCAGCTTCGCACTCCGCATGAACACTGAAGCTTTCTTT; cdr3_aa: CVSSFALRMNTEAFF
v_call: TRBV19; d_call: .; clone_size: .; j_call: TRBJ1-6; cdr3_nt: TGTGCCAGTAGTATAGGGAAAGGTCCTAATTCACCCCTCCACTTT; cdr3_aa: CASSIGKGPNSPLHF
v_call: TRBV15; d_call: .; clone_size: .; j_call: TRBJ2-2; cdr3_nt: TGTGCCACCAGCAGACCGGGGTATGGCACCGGGGAGCTGTTTTTT; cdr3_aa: CATSRPGYGTGELFF
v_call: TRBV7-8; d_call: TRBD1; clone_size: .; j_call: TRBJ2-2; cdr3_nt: TGTGCCAGCAGCCAGGGGGCGCGAAACACCGGGGAGCTGTTTTTT; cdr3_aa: CASSQGARNTGELFF
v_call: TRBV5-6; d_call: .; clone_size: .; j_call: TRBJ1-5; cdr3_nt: TGTGCCAGCAGCTTGATCGGCTATAGCAATCAGCCCCAGCATTTT; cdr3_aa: CASSLIGYSNQPQHF
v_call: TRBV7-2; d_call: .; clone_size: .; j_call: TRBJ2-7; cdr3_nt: TGTGCCAGCAGCTTAGAGGACAGCTACGAGCAGTACTTC; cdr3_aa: CASSLEDSYEQYF
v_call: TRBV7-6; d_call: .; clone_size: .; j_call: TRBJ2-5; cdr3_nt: TGTGCCAGCAGCTTAGGGGTGGAGAAGACCCAGTACTTC; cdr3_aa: CASSLGVEKTQYF
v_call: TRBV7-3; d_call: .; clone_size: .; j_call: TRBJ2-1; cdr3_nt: TGTGCCAGCAGCAGGGGCTTCTCCTACAATGAGCAGTTCTTC; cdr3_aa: CASSRGFSYNEQFF
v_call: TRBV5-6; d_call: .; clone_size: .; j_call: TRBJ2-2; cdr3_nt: TGTGCCAGCAGCTTGGGGAGATACACCGGGGAGCTGTTTTTT; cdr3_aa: CASSLGRYTGELFF
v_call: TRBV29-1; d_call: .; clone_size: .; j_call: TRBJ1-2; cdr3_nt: TGCAGCGCCGGAGGTAGTTCTGGGGGGGGTTACTATGGCTACACCTTC; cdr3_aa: CSAGGSSGGGYYGYTF
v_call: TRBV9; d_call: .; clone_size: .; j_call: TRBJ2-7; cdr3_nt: TGTGCCAGCAGCGCCCACACGGGACGAGGGGCCTTGGGGGAGCAGTACTTC; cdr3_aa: CASSAHTGRGALGEQYF
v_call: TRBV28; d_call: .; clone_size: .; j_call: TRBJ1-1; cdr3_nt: TGTGCCAGCAGTCCTGCCGGATTTAACACTGAAGCTTTCTTT; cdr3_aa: CASSPAGFNTEAFF
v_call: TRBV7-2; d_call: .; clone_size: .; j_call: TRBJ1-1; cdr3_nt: TGTGCCAGCAGCTCCTTATCGAGGGGTGACACTGAAGCTTTCTTT; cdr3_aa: CASSSLSRGDTEAFF